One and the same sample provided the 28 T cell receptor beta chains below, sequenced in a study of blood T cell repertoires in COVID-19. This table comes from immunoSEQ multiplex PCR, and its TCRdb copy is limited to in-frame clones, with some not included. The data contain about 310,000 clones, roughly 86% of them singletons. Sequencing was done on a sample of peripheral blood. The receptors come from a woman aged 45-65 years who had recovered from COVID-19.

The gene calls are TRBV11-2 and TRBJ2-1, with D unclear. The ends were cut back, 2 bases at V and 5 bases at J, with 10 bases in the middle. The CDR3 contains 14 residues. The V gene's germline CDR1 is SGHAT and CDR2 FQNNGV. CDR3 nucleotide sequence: TGTGCCAGCAGCTTACTAGGTTGGGACAATGAGCAGTTCTTC. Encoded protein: CASSLLGWDNEQFF.

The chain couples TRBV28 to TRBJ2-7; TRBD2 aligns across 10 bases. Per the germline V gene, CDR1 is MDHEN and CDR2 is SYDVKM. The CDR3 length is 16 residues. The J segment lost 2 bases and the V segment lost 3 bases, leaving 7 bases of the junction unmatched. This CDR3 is CASSLPTSGVPYEQYF. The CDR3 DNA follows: TGTGCCAGCAGTTTGCCAACTAGCGGGGTACCCTACGAGCAGTACTTC.

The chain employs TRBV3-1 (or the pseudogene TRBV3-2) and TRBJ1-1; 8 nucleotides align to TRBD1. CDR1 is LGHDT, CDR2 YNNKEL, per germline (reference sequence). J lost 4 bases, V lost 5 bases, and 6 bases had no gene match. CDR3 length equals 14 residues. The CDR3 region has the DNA TGTGCCAGCAGCAATACCGACAGGGGCACTGAAGCTTTCTTT. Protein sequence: CASSNTDRGTEAFF.

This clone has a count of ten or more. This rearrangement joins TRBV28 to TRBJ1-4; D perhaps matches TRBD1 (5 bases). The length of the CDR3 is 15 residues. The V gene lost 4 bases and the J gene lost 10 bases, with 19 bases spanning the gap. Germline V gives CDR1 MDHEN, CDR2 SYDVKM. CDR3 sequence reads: CASSSSRQLSTKLFF. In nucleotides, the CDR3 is TGTGCCAGCAGTTCATCTCGACAGTTAAGTACAAAACTGTTTTTT.

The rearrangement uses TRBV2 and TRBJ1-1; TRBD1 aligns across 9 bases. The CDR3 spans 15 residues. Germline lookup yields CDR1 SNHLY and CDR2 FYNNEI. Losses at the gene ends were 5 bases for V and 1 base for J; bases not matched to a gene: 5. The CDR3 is CASSWTGAANTEAFF. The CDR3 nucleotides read TGTGCCAGCAGTTGGACAGGGGCAGCGAACACTGAAGCTTTCTTT.

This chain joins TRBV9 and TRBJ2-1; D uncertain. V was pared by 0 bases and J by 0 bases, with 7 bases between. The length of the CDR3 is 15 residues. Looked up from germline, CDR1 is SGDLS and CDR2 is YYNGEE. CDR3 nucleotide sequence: TGTGCCAGCAGCGTAGTTGGCAACTCCTACAATGAGCAGTTCTTC. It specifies CASSVVGNSYNEQFF.

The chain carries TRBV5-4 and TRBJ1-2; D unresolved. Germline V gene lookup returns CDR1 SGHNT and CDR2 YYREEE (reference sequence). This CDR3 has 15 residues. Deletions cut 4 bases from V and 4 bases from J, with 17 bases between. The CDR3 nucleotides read TGTGCCAGCAGCCCACGCACTGGGAGCGGCTATGGCTACACCTTC. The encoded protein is CASSPRTGSGYGYTF.

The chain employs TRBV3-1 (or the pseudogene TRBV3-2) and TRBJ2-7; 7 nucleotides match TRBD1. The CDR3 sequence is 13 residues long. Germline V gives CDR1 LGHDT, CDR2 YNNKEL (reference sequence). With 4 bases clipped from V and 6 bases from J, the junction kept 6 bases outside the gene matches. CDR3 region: CASSRQGVGEQYF. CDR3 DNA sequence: TGTGCCAGCAGCCGTCAGGGGGTCGGCGAGCAGTACTTC.

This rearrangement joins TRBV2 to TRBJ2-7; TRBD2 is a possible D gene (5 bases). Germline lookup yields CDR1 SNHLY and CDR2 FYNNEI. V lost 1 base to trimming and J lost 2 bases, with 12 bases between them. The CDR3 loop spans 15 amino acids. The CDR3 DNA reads TGTGCCAGCAGTGAAGGGCCGAGGGCGGCCTACGAGCAGTACTTC. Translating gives CASSEGPRAAYEQYF.

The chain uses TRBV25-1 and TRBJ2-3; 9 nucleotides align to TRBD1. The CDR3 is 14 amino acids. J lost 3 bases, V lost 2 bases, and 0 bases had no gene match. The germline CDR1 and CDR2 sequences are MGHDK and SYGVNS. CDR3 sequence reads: CASSEGQGTDTQYF. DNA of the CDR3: TGTGCCAGCAGTGAAGGACAGGGGACAGATACGCAGTATTTT.

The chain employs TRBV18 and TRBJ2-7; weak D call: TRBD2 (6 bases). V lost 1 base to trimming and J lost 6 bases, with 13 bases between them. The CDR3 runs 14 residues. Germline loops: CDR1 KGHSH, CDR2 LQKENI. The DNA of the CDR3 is TGTGCCAGCTCACCACGGGGGGATCTTAGCGAGCAGTACTTC. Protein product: CASSPRGDLSEQYF.

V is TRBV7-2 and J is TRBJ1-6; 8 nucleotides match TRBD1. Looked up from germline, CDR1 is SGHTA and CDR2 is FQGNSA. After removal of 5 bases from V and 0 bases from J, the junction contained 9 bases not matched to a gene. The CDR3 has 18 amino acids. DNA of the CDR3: TGTGCCAGCAGCAAACCTCGGACAGGGAGCTCCTATAATTCACCCCTCCACTTT. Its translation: CASSKPRTGSSYNSPLHF. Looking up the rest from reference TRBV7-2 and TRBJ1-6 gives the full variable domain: GAGVSQSPSNKVTEKGKDVELRCDPISGHTALYWYRQSLGQGLEFLIYFQGNSAPDKSGLPSDRFSAERTGGSVSTLTIQRTQQEDSAVYLCASSKPRTGSSYNSPLHFGNGTRLTVT.

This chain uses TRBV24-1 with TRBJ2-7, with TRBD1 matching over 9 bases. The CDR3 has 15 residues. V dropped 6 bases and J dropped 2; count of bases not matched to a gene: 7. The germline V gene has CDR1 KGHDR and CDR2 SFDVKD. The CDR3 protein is CATSSSGTGTYEQYF. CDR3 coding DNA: TGTGCCACCAGTTCTTCCGGGACAGGGACCTACGAGCAGTACTTC.

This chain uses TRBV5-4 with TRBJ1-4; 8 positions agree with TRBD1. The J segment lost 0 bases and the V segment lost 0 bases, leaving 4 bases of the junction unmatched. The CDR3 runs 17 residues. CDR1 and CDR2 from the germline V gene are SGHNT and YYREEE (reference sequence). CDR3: CASSLVGQGATNEKLFF. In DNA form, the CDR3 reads TGTGCCAGCAGCTTGGTTGGACAGGGCGCAACTAATGAAAAACTGTTTTTT.

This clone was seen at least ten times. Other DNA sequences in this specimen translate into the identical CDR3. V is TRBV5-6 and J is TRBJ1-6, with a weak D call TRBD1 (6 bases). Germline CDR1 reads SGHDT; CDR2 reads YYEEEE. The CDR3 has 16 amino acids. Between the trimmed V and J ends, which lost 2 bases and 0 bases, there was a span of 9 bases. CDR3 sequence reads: CASSFGQSSYNSPLHF. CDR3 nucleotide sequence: TGTGCCAGCAGCTTCGGACAGAGCTCCTATAATTCACCCCTCCACTTT.

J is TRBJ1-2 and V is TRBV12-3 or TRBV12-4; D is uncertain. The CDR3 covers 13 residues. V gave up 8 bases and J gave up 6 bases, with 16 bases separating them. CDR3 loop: CASQLVQDNGYTF. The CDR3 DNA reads TGTGCCAGCCAGTTGGTCCAGGATAATGGCTACACCTTC.

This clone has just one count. CDR3: CASSPIAGAGETQYF. The CDR3 nucleotides read TGTGCCAGCAGCCCCATAGCGGGAGCGGGAGAGACCCAGTACTTC. V and J are TRBV9 and TRBJ2-5; 9 nucleotides match TRBD2. V shed 4 bases, J shed 4 bases, and the junction held 8 bases outside the gene matches. Germline assignment: CDR1 SGDLS and CDR2 YYNGEE. The CDR3 runs 15 residues.

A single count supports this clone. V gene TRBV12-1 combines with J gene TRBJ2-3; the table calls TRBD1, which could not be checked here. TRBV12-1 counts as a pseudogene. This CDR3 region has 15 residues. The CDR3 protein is CASRPTQGATDTQYF. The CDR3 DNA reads TGTGCCAGCAGACCCACGCAGGGGGCGACAGATACGCAGTATTTT.

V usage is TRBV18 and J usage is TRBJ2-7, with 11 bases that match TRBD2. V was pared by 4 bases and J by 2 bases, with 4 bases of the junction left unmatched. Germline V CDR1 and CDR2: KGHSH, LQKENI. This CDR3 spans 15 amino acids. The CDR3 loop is CASSLGTSGAYEQYF. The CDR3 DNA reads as TGTGCCAGCTCACTAGGGACTAGCGGCGCCTACGAGCAGTACTTC.

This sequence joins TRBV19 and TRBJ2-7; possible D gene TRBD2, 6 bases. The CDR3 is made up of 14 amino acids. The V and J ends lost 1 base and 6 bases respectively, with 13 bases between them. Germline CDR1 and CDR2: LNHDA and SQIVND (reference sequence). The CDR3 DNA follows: TGTGCCAGTAGTATAGGCGGGGAACCGGGCGAGCAGTACTTC. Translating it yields CASSIGGEPGEQYF.

This CDR3 is CASNLAGISSYNEQFF. The CDR3 nucleotides are TGTGCCAGTAATCTAGCGGGAATCAGCTCCTACAATGAGCAGTTCTTC. The chain has TRBV19 and TRBJ2-1; 9 bases map to TRBD2. Trimming took 7 bases from V and 0 from J; bases not matched to a gene: 7. CDR3 size: 16 residues. In germline, CDR1 is LNHDA, CDR2 SQIVND (reference sequence).

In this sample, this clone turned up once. The CDR3 DNA is TGTGCCAGCTCACCAACGACAGGGGGCATTCAGCCCCAGCATTTT. Its translation is CASSPTTGGIQPQHF. The V gene is TRBV18, the J gene TRBJ1-5; the match to TRBD1 covers 10 bases. The CDR3 has 15 residues. In germline, CDR1 is KGHSH, CDR2 LQKENI. The V gene end was trimmed by 2 bases and the J gene end by 6 bases; junction bases not matched to a gene: 4.

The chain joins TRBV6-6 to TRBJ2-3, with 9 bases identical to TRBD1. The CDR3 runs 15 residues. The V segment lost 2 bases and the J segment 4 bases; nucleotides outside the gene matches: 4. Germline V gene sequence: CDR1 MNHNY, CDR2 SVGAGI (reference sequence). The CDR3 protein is CASSYRQGGADTQYF. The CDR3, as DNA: TGTGCCAGCAGTTACCGACAGGGGGGAGCAGATACGCAGTATTTT.

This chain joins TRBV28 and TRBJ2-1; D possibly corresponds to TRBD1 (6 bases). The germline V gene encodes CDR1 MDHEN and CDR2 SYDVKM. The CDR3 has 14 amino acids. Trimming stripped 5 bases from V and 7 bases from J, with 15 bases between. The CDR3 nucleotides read TGTGCCAGCAGTCCAGTAAACAGGGCAAATGAGCAGTTCTTC. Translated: CASSPVNRANEQFF.

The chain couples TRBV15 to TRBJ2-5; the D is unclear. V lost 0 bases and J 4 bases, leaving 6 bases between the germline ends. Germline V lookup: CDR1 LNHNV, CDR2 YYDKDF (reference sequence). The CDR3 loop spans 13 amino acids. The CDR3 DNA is TGTGCCACCAGCAGAGACCCGAGAGAGACCCAGTACTTC. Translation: CATSRDPRETQYF. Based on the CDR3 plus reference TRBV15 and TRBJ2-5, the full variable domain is DAMVIQNPRYQVTQFGKPVTLSCSQTLNHNVMYWYQQKSSQAPKLLFHYYDKDFNNEADTPDNFQSRRPNTSFCFLDIRSPGLGDTAMYLCATSRDPRETQYFGPGTRLLVL.

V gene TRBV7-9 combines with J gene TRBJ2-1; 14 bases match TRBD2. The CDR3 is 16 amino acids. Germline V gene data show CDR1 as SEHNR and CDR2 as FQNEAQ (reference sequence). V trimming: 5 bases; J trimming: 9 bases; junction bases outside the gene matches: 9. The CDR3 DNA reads TGTGCCAGCAGCACCCTGACTAGCGGGAGGGCCTCTGAGCAGTTCTTC. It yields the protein CASSTLTSGRASEQFF. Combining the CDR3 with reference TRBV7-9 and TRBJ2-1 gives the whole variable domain DTGVSQNPRHKITKRGQNVTFRCDPISEHNRLYWYRQTLGQGPEFLTYFQNEAQLEKSRLLSDRFSAERPKGSFSTLEIQRTEQGDSAMYLCASSTLTSGRASEQFFGPGTRLTVL.

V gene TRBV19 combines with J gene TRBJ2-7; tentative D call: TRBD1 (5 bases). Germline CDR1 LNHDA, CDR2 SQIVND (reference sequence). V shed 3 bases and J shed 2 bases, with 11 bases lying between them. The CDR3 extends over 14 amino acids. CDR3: CASSMAGPTYEQYF. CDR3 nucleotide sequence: TGTGCCAGTAGTATGGCAGGGCCCACCTACGAGCAGTACTTC.

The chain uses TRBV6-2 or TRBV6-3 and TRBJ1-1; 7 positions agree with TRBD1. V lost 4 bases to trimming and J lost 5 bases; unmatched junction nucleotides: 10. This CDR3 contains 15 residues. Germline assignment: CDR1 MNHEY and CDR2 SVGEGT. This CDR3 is CASSSFKGARTEAFF. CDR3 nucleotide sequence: TGTGCCAGCAGTTCATTCAAGGGGGCGAGGACTGAAGCTTTCTTT.